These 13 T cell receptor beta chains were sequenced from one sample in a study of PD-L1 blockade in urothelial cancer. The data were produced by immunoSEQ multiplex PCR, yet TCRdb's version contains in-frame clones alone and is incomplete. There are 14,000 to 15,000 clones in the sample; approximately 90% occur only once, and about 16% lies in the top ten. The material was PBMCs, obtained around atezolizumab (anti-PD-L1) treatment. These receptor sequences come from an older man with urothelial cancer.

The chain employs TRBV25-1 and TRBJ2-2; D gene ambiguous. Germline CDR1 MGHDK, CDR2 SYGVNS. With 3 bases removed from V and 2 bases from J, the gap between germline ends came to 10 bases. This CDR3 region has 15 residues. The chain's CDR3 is CASSDMAVNTGELFF. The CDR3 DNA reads TGTGCCAGCAGTGATATGGCAGTTAACACCGGGGAGCTGTTTTTT.

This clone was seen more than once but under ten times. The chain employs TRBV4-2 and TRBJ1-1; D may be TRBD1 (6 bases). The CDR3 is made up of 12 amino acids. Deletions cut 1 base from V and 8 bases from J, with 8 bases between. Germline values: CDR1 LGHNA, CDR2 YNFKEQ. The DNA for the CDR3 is TGTGCCAGCAGCCAAGCCACAGGGGAAGCTTTCTTT. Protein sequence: CASSQATGEAFF.

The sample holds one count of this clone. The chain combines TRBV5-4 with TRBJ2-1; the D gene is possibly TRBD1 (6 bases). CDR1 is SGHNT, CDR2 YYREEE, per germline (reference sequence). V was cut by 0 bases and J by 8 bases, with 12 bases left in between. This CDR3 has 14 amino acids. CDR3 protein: CASSLDLGAHEQFF. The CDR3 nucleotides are TGTGCCAGCAGCTTGGATTTGGGGGCGCATGAGCAGTTCTTC.

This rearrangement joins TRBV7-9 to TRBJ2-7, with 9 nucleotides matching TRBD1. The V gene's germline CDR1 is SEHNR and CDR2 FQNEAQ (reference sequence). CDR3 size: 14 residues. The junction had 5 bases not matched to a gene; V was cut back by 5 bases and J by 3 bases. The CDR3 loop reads CASSPGQGHYEQYF. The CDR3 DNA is TGTGCCAGCAGCCCGGGACAGGGACACTACGAGCAGTACTTC. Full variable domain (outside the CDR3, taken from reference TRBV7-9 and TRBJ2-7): DTGVSQNPRHKITKRGQNVTFRCDPISEHNRLYWYRQTLGQGPEFLTYFQNEAQLEKSRLLSDRFSAERPKGSFSTLEIQRTEQGDSAMYLCASSPGQGHYEQYFGPGTRLTVT.

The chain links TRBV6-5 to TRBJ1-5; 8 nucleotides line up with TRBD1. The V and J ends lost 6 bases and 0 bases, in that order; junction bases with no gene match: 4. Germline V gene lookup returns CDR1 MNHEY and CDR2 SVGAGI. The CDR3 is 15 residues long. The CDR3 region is CASRRTGYSNQPQHF. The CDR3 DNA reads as TGTGCCAGCAGGCGGACAGGGTATAGCAATCAGCCCCAGCATTTT.

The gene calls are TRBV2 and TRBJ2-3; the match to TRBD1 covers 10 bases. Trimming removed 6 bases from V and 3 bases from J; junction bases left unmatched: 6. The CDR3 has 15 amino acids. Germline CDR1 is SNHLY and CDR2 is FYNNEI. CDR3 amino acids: CASRTDRGLTDTQYF. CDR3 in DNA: TGTGCCAGCAGGACAGACAGGGGGCTAACAGATACGCAGTATTTT. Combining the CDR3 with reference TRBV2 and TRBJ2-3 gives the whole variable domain EPEVTQTPSHQVTQMGQEVILRCVPISNHLYFYWYRQILGQKVEFLVSFYNNEISEKSEIFDDQFSVERPDGSNFTLKIRSTKLEDSAMYFCASRTDRGLTDTQYFGPGTRLTVL.

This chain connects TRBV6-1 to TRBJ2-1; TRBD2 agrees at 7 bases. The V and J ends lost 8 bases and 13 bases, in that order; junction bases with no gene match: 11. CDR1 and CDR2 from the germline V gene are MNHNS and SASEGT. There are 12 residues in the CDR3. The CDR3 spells CASLGLGETQFF. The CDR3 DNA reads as TGTGCCAGCCTCGGACTAGGGGAAACCCAGTTCTTC.

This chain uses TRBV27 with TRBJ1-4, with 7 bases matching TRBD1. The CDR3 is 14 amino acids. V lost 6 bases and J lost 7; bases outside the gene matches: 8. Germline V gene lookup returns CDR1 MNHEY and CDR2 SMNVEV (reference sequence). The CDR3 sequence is CASSQTGRFEKLFF. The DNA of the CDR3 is TGTGCCAGCAGCCAGACAGGGAGGTTTGAAAAACTGTTTTTT. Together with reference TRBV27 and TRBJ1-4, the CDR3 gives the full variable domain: EAQVTQNPRYLITVTGKKLTVTCSQNMNHEYMSWYRQDPGLGLRQIYYSMNVEVTDKGDVPEGYKVSRKEKRNFPLILESPSPNQTSLYFCASSQTGRFEKLFFGSGTQLSVL.

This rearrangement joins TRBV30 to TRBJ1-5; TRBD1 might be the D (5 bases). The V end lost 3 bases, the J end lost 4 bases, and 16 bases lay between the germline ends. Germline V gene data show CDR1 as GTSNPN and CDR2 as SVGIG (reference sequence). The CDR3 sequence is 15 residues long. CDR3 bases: TGTGCCTGGAGGAAGGGCGGGGGGGGGAATCAGCCCCAGCATTTT. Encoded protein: CAWRKGGGGNQPQHF.

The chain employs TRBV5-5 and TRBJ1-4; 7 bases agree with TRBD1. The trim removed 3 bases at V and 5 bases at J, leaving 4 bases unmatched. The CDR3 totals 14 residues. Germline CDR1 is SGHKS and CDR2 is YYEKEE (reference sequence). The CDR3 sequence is CASSWGTVNEKLFF. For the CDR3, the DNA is TGTGCCAGCAGCTGGGGGACAGTGAATGAAAAACTGTTTTTT.

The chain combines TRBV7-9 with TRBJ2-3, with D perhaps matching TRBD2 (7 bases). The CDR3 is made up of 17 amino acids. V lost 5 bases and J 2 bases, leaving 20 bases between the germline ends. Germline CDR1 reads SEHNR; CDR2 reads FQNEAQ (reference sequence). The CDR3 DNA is TGTGCCAGCAGCCCCAGGGTGGGGGGGCCAAACACAGATACGCAGTATTTT. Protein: CASSPRVGGPNTDTQYF.

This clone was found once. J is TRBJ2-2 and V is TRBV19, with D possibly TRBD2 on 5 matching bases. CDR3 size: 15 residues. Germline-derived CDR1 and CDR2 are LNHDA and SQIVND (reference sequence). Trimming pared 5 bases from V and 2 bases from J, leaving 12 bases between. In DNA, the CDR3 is TGTGCCAGTAGTTTACCGGGGATTAACACCGGGGAGCTGTTTTTT. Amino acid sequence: CASSLPGINTGELFF.

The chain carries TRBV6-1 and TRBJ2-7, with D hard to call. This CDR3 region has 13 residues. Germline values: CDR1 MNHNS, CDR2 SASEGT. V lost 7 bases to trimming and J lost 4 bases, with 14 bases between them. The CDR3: CASISRGYYEQYF. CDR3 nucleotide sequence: TGTGCCAGCATCTCCCGAGGCTATTACGAGCAGTACTTC.